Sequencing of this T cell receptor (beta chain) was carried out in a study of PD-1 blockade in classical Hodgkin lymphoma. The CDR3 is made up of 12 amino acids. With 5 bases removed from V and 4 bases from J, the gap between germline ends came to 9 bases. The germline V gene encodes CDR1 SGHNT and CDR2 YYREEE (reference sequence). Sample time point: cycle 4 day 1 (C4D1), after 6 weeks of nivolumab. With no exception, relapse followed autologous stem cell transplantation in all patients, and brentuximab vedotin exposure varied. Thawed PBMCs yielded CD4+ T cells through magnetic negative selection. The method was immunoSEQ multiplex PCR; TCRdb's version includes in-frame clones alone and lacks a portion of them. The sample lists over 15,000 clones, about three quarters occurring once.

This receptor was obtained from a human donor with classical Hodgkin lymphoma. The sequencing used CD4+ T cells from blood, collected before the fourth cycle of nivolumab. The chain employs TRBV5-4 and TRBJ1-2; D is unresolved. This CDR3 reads CASSWAAYGYTF. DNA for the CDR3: TGTGCCAGCAGTTGGGCCGCCTATGGCTACACCTTC.